This is a list of T cell receptor beta chains from one sample in a study of response to subunit inactivated influenza vaccine. Via MiXCR, TCRdb re-called the RT-PCR reads, giving one row per CDR3 protein. Among about 610,000 distinct CDR3 sequences, less than 15% were seen once, and the ten largest hold around 10%. This material consisted of PBMCs from blood, taken less than 13 days after vaccination. These receptors all stem from a man aged 50 to 60 who received an inactivated influenza vaccine. The CDR3 runs from the conserved cysteine through the conserved F or W. The D gene is left open where the match is weak. Clone size is given for some rows only: seen once, a few or many times, or a class if the clone is expanded.

cdr3_aa | cdr3_nt | clone_size | d_call | j_call | v_call
CASSSGITGANVLTF | TGTGCCAGCAGCTCCGGGATCACCGGGGCCAACGTCCTGACTTTC | few | NA | TRBJ2-6 | TRBV7-3
CSARVGDRGTNTEAFF | TGCAGTGCTAGAGTTGGGGACAGGGGAACGAACACTGAAGCTTTCTTT | few | TRBD1 | TRBJ1-1 | TRBV20-1
CASSLFSGTDTQYF | TGTGCCAGCAGCTTATTTAGCGGCACAGATACGCAGTATTTT | NA | NA | TRBJ2-3 | TRBV7-2
CSVVAGPSYNEQFF | TGCAGCGTTGTAGCGGGACCCTCGTACAATGAGCAGTTCTTC | many | TRBD2 | TRBJ2-1 | TRBV29-1
CASSYGTHYEQYF | TGCGCCAGCAGCTACGGGACCCACTACGAGCAGTACTTC | few | NA | TRBJ2-7 | TRBV4-3
CAISEATQETQYF | TGTGCCATCAGTGAGGCCACACAAGAGACCCAGTACTTC | many | NA | TRBJ2-5 | TRBV10-3
CASSLFGTQGTTGELFF | TGTGCCAGCAGCTTATTTGGGACACAAGGAACCACCGGGGAGCTGTTTTTT | NA | NA | TRBJ2-2 | TRBV7-2
CSAVGTPLKQETQYF | TGCAGCGCAGTCGGGACCCCGTTAAAGCAAGAGACCCAGTACTTC | many | NA | TRBJ2-5 | TRBV29-1
CASSLGLAYNEQFF | TGTGCCAGCAGCTTAGGGCTAGCATACAATGAGCAGTTCTTC | many | NA | TRBJ2-1 | TRBV7-7
CASSLRTSNTGELFF | TGCGCCAGCAGCTTACGGACATCGAACACCGGGGAGCTGTTTTTT | few | NA | TRBJ2-2 | TRBV5-1
CATSRDFGTSYF | TGTGCCACCAGCAGAGATTTTGGGACAAGCTACTTC | many | NA | TRBJ2-5 | TRBV15
CATSRDIPRGYQETQYF | TGTGCCACCAGCAGAGATATTCCCAGGGGCTACCAAGAGACCCAGTACTTC | few | NA | TRBJ2-5 | TRBV15
CASSPESSGANVLTF | TGTGCCAGCAGTCCCGAGAGCTCTGGGGCCAACGTCCTGACTTTC | few | NA | TRBJ2-6 | TRBV28
CASSLPSLAGATTEQFF | TGTGCCAGCAGTTTACCTTCACTAGCGGGAGCCACTACTGAGCAGTTCTTC | NA | TRBD2 | TRBJ2-1 | TRBV28
CASSWGGGGDEQYF | TGCGCCAGCAGCTGGGGTGGGGGGGGCGACGAGCAGTACTTC | few | NA | TRBJ2-7 | TRBV5-1
CASSRIPGQGLNEQFF | TGTGCCAGCAGCCGAATCCCGGGACAGGGATTGAATGAGCAGTTCTTC | many | TRBD1 | TRBJ2-1 | TRBV11-2
CAVGTDPNTQYF | TGTGCTGTCGGGACTGACCCTAATACGCAGTATTTT | few | NA | TRBJ2-3 | TRBV12-3/TRBV12-4
CASSPPGRVSGELFF | TGTGCCAGCAGCCCCCCGGGACGAGTGTCCGGGGAGCTGTTTTTT | few | NA | TRBJ2-2 | TRBV5-6
CATSDLQGRLAFSTDTQYF | TGTGCCACCAGTGATTTACAGGGAAGACTAGCGTTCTCCACAGATACGCAGTATTTT | few | TRBD2 | TRBJ2-3 | TRBV24-1
CATSRRRETGETQYF | TGTGCCACCAGCCGACGGCGGGAGACGGGAGAGACCCAGTACTTC | few | TRBD2 | TRBJ2-5 | TRBV15
CASSPDLGPTIEQYF | TGTGCCAGCAGCCCAGACCTCGGCCCTACGATCGAGCAGTACTTC | many | NA | TRBJ2-7 | TRBV11-2
CASSFSSGRATGHEQFF | TGTGCCAGCAGCTTTTCTAGCGGGAGGGCGACAGGTCATGAGCAGTTCTTC | NA | TRBD2 | TRBJ2-1 | TRBV7-9
CASSPPTGLGETQYF | TGTGCCAGCAGTCCCCCCACAGGGCTCGGAGAGACCCAGTACTTC | NA | NA | TRBJ2-5 | TRBV28
CASSSATGSHEQYF | TGCGCCAGCAGCTCTGCGACAGGGAGCCACGAGCAGTACTTC | NA | TRBD1 | TRBJ2-7 | TRBV5-1
CASSDRVPYEQYF | TGTGCCAGCAGCGACAGGGTCCCCTACGAGCAGTACTTC | few | TRBD1 | TRBJ2-7 | TRBV7-2
CASSLESFRGRKTDTQYF | TGTGCCAGCAGCTTAGAGTCGTTTAGGGGGCGCAAGACAGATACGCAGTATTTT | few | TRBD1 | TRBJ2-3 | TRBV11-2
CASRSGGEKLFF | TGCGCCAGCAGGTCGGGGGGAGAAAAACTGTTTTTT | few | NA | TRBJ1-4 | TRBV5-1
CSVDFPGNNEQFF | TGCAGCGTTGATTTCCCGGGGAACAATGAGCAGTTCTTC | NA | NA | TRBJ2-1 | TRBV29-1
CASSLPGLAGRKDTQYF | TGTGCCAGCAGCTTGCCGGGACTAGCGGGGAGGAAAGATACGCAGTATTTT | NA | TRBD2 | TRBJ2-3 | TRBV11-1
CASSLATGRNTGELFF | TGTGCCAGCAGCTTAGCGACAGGCCGAAACACCGGGGAGCTGTTTTTT | NA | NA | TRBJ2-2 | TRBV7-9
CASSSSGQRYGYTF | TGTGCCAGCAGTTCTTCCGGCCAACGCTATGGCTACACCTTC | NA | NA | TRBJ1-2 | TRBV6-5